The source of this T cell receptor beta chain is a study of technical replicates of blood from a handful of donors. Assay used: immunoSEQ multiplex PCR; TCRdb lists only in-frame clones, some missing. The table records about 97,000 clones, over 90% of them present only once. The CDR3 is 15 amino acids. Germline-derived CDR1 and CDR2 are MNHNY and SVGAGI (reference sequence). Unmatched junction bases numbered 11, after V lost 4 bases and J lost 8 bases. This TCR came from a human donor in good health. The genes are TRBV6-6 and TRBJ1-2; TRBD1 matches 9 bases. The sequenced material came from T cells isolated from PBMCs. In DNA form, the CDR3 reads TGTGCCAGCAGTTCTCCCAGGACAGGGGATAAAGGCTACACCTTC. Translated, it gives CASSSPRTGDKGYTF.